This T cell receptor beta chain was identified during a study of shared clonotypes between healthy human individuals. Overall study results and limits: Clonotypes not shared had lower generation probabilities than those common to all four donors. Collection of samples was limited to blood; tissue repertoires likely differ.

The length of the CDR3 is 13 residues. Germline V CDR1 and CDR2: SQVTM, ANQGSEA. Trimming stripped 2 bases from V and 5 bases from J, with 12 bases between. This clone was seen ten or more times. Its antigen is still unknown. Profiled with immunoSEQ multiplex PCR; TCRdb holds only in-frame clones, not every one. The sample has about 1 million clones; approximately 76% are singletons. The sample comprised memory CD4+ T cells sorted from blood. The subset is: CD45RA-negative fraction. The chain uses TRBV29-1 and TRBJ2-5, with D maybe TRBD2 (5 bases). This clonotype originated in a man aged 18-30 years in good health. The DNA of the CDR3 is TGCAGCGTTGAATACGGGAATTTTGAGACCCAGTACTTC. Translation: CSVEYGNFETQYF. Looking up the rest from reference TRBV29-1 and TRBJ2-5 gives the full variable domain: SAVISQKPSRDICQRGTSLTIQCQVDSQVTMMFWYRQQPGQSLTLIATANQGSEATYESGFVIDKFPISRPNLTFSTLTVSNMSPEDSSIYLCSVEYGNFETQYFGPGTRLLVL.